Shown below are 32 T cell receptor beta chains from a single sample sequenced in a study of shared clonotypes between healthy human individuals. Naive CD8 cells, CD45RO-negative and positively selected for CCR7, excluded terminally differentiated effector memory CD45RA+ cells. Clones were sequenced by immunoSEQ multiplex PCR, and TCRdb holds only the in-frame ones, with some missing. This sample carries millions of clones, approximately 94% of them seen once, and the ten largest clones take roughly 1.1%. The sequencing input was naive CD8+ T cells sorted from blood. The receptors come from a young man in good health.

The chain couples TRBV7-8 to TRBJ2-1; no definite D call. The CDR3 consists of 16 residues. Trimming removed 2 bases from V and 3 bases from J, with 14 bases in between. Germline V gene data show CDR1 as SGHVS and CDR2 as FQNEAQ. The CDR3 spells CASSLMARDLYNEQFF. DNA for the CDR3: TGTGCCAGCAGCTTAATGGCGAGAGACCTCTACAATGAGCAGTTCTTC.

V usage is TRBV4-3 and J usage is TRBJ2-7; 8 nucleotides match TRBD1. The J segment lost 5 bases and the V segment lost 3 bases, leaving 12 bases of the junction unmatched. CDR1 LGHNA and CDR2 YSLEER come from the germline V gene. The CDR3 covers 16 residues. CDR3 in amino acids: CASSHTETGESHEQYF. The CDR3 DNA is TGCGCCAGCAGCCATACGGAGACAGGGGAATCCCACGAGCAGTACTTC.

The chain combines TRBV19 with TRBJ2-7; unclear D gene. Germline CDR1 and CDR2: LNHDA and SQIVND (reference sequence). The CDR3 length is 13 residues. The V and J ends lost 6 bases and 5 bases respectively, with 14 bases between them. The CDR3 loop reads CASSSAMTHEQYF. The CDR3 nucleotides are TGTGCCAGTAGCTCGGCGATGACCCACGAGCAGTACTTC. Combining the CDR3 with reference TRBV19 and TRBJ2-7 gives the whole variable domain DGGITQSPKYLFRKEGQNVTLSCEQNLNHDAMYWYRQDPGQGLRLIYYSQIVNDFQKGDIAEGYSVSREKKESFPLTVTSAQKNPTAFYLCASSSAMTHEQYFGPGTRLTVT.

This rearrangement joins TRBV7-9 to TRBJ2-7; TRBD2 aligns across 14 bases. The CDR3 contains 17 residues. Germline V CDR1 and CDR2: SEHNR, FQNEAQ (reference sequence). Unmatched junction bases numbered 9, after V lost 2 bases and J lost 6 bases. Written as DNA, the CDR3 is TGTGCCAGCAGCTTATCAGACGGGACTAGCGGGAGATCCGAGCAGTACTTC. It specifies CASSLSDGTSGRSEQYF.

This chain links TRBV2 with TRBJ1-2, with 8 bases that match TRBD1. The V and J ends lost 10 bases and 1 base, in that order; junction bases with no gene match: 5. Germline lookup yields CDR1 SNHLY and CDR2 FYNNEI. This CDR3 spans 13 amino acids. In DNA, the CDR3 is TGTGCCACCGAGACAGGGGATAACTATGGCTACACCTTC. Its translation: CATETGDNYGYTF. Full variable domain (missing parts from reference TRBV2 and TRBJ1-2): EPEVTQTPSHQVTQMGQEVILRCVPISNHLYFYWYRQILGQKVEFLVSFYNNEISEKSEIFDDQFSVERPDGSNFTLKIRSTKLEDSAMYFCATETGDNYGYTFGSGTRLTVV.

Turning to this clone: The junction differs from germline at one of its ends, possibly a read error. The chain couples TRBV7-7 to TRBJ2-7; TRBD1 aligns across 11 bases. The CDR3 sequence is 14 residues long. Germline V lookup: CDR1 SSHAT, CDR2 FNYEAQ (reference sequence). DNA for the CDR3: TGTGCTAGCAGCGCGGGACAGGGGGGGTACGAGCAGTACTTC. It translates to CASSAGQGGYEQYF.

The chain has TRBV29-1 and TRBJ1-2; no firm D call. The germline gives CDR1 SQVTM, CDR2 ANQGSEA. The CDR3 consists of 12 residues. V was cut by 1 base and J by 8 bases, with 11 bases left in between. For the CDR3, the DNA is TGCAGCGTTGAAGTAGATGATTTGGGCTACACCTTC. Translating gives CSVEVDDLGYTF.

V gene TRBV9 combines with J gene TRBJ2-7; D unclear. The CDR3 runs to 12 residues. Germline CDR1 SGDLS, CDR2 YYNGEE. V dropped 0 bases and J dropped 5 bases, with 6 bases sitting between them. CDR3 sequence (DNA): TGTGCCAGCAGCGTAGAGGATCACGAGCAGTACTTC. Residues: CASSVEDHEQYF.

Concerning this clone: This CDR3 is also generated by other DNA sequences in the sample. The chain links TRBV6-1 to TRBJ2-7; the D gene is possibly TRBD2 (6 bases). The CDR3 runs 10 residues. The germline V gene encodes CDR1 MNHNS and CDR2 SASEGT. The V end was cut by 6 bases, the J end by 6 bases, with 6 bases between. CDR3 residues: CASSGGEQYF. The CDR3 DNA follows: TGTGCCAGCAGCGGGGGCGAGCAGTACTTC.

The V call is TRBV7-9, the J call TRBJ1-3, with unresolved D. Trimming took off 7 bases at V and 4 bases at J, with 17 bases between the two ends. Germline CDR1 and CDR2: SEHNR and FQNEAQ (reference sequence). The CDR3 totals 15 residues. The CDR3: CASILVREEGNTIYF. CDR3 nucleotides: TGTGCCAGCATCCTCGTACGGGAGGAAGGAAACACCATATATTTT.

As concerns this clone: Different DNA sequences within this sample yield the same CDR3. The chain employs TRBV27 and TRBJ2-7; the D is unclear. V was cut by 3 bases and J by 2 bases, with 8 bases left in between. The CDR3 has 13 amino acids. The germline V gene encodes CDR1 MNHEY and CDR2 SMNVEV (reference sequence). The CDR3 DNA follows: TGTGCCAGCAGTTTTGGCCGAACCTACGAGCAGTACTTC. This gives the protein CASSFGRTYEQYF.

The chain employs TRBV7-9 and TRBJ1-4, with a tentative D call TRBD1 (5 bases). The germline V and J ends were trimmed by 5 bases and 5 bases, with 15 bases remaining between them. The germline V gene has CDR1 SEHNR and CDR2 FQNEAQ (reference sequence). This CDR3 is 15 amino acids long. The DNA of the CDR3 is TGTGCCAGCAGCCCTGGGAGGCAGGGCAATGAAAAACTGTTTTTT. This codes for CASSPGRQGNEKLFF.

The rearrangement joins TRBV6-6 to TRBJ2-3, with no clear D. Germline assignment: CDR1 MNHNY and CDR2 SVGAGI (reference sequence). Trimming took 5 bases from V and 6 from J, leaving 9 bases between them. CDR3 length equals 12 residues. This CDR3 is CASSRTPDTQYF. In DNA form, the CDR3 reads TGTGCCAGCAGTCGCACTCCGGATACGCAGTATTTT.

This clone has only one observation. The gene calls are TRBV2 and TRBJ2-7; the D call may be TRBD1 or TRBD2 (7 bases each). CDR3 length equals 16 residues. V was trimmed by 2 bases and J by 4 bases, leaving 18 bases between them. The germline CDR1 and CDR2 sequences are SNHLY and FYNNEI. In DNA, the CDR3 is TGTGCCAGCAGTGAAAGGGGCAGGGGGGGATTGTACGAGCAGTACTTC. Encoded protein: CASSERGRGGLYEQYF.

A remark on this clone: The identical CDR3 is also encoded by other nucleotide sequences in the sample. The chain joins TRBV27 to TRBJ1-5; the D is unclear. The ends were cut back, 5 bases at V and 0 bases at J, with 8 bases in the middle. The germline gives CDR1 MNHEY, CDR2 SMNVEV (reference sequence). The CDR3 is 14 residues long. The CDR3: CASSPGVSNQPQHF. The CDR3 DNA reads as TGTGCCAGCAGTCCAGGAGTTAGCAATCAGCCCCAGCATTTT.

The chain joins TRBV4-3 to TRBJ2-3; 8 positions agree with TRBD2. Germline V gene sequence: CDR1 LGHNA, CDR2 YSLEER. Trimming at V came to 0 bases and at J to 1 base, leaving 3 bases not matched to a gene. The CDR3 totals 16 residues. As DNA, the CDR3 is TGCGCCAGCAGCCAAGATTCACTAGCGGGCACAGATACGCAGTATTTT. This translates into CASSQDSLAGTDTQYF.

The CDR3 nucleotides read TGTGCCAGCAGCCCCGGAAATGAGCAGTTCTTC. It encodes CASSPGNEQFF. The rearrangement uses TRBV27 and TRBJ2-1; no reliable D call. Germline lookup yields CDR1 MNHEY and CDR2 SMNVEV (reference sequence). V lost 6 bases to trimming and J lost 7 bases, with 7 bases between them. There are 11 residues in the CDR3.

V gene TRBV4-3 combines with J gene TRBJ2-1; D is tentatively TRBD1 or TRBD2 (5 bases each). Per germline, CDR1 LGHNA and CDR2 YSLEER. This CDR3 is 18 amino acids long. Between the trimmed V and J ends, which lost 2 bases and 7 bases, there was a span of 24 bases. The CDR3 DNA is TGCGCCAGCAGCCAAACTCCGGGTAGCCCGGGACCTAAAAATGAGCAGTTCTTC. Its translation: CASSQTPGSPGPKNEQFF.

This rearrangement joins TRBV6-6 to TRBJ1-6; the D gene is possibly TRBD1 (5 bases). This CDR3 is built from 14 residues. Germline assignment: CDR1 MNHNY and CDR2 SVGAGI (reference sequence). With 6 bases removed from V and 2 bases from J, the gap between germline ends came to 8 bases. The CDR3 is CASRDRPYNSPLHF. In DNA form, the CDR3 reads TGTGCCAGCAGAGACAGACCCTATAATTCACCCCTCCACTTT.

V is TRBV5-6 and J is TRBJ1-3; TRBD1 is a possible D gene (6 bases). The CDR3 length is 16 residues. V was shortened by 0 bases and J by 4 bases, with 14 bases between the two germline ends. CDR1 SGHDT and CDR2 YYEEEE come from the germline V gene. This CDR3 is CASSLEGHLGGNTIYF. Here the CDR3 DNA reads TGTGCCAGCAGCTTGGAGGGACACCTCGGAGGAAACACCATATATTTT.

Concerning this clone: Other nucleotide sequences from this sample produce the same CDR3. The chain joins TRBV7-9 to TRBJ2-1; 10 bases are a match to TRBD2. CDR1 and CDR2 (germline): SEHNR, FQNEAQ (reference sequence). The V gene end was trimmed by 3 bases and the J gene end by 4 bases; junction bases not matched to a gene: 3. This CDR3 has 15 amino acids. The CDR3 DNA reads as TGTGCCAGCAGCTTGAGCGGGGGGGAGTACAATGAGCAGTTCTTC. Translating it yields CASSLSGGEYNEQFF.

The V and J genes are TRBV6-5 and TRBJ2-5; the match to TRBD2 covers 11 bases. J gave up 5 bases and V 2 bases, and 7 bases lay outside the gene matches. Germline loops: CDR1 MNHEY, CDR2 SVGAGI. The CDR3 contains 16 residues. The DNA for the CDR3 is TGTGCCAGCAGTTACCTGACTAGCGGGGTAGGGGAGACCCAGTACTTC. Protein product: CASSYLTSGVGETQYF.

CDR3 sequence: CASSYSMGQRSYEQYF. The CDR3 bases are TGTGCCAGCAGTTACTCGATGGGACAGCGGTCCTACGAGCAGTACTTC. The rearrangement uses TRBV6-5 and TRBJ2-7; TRBD1 matches 7 bases. Germline values: CDR1 MNHEY, CDR2 SVGAGI. The ends lost 0 bases at V and 1 base at J; junction bases unmatched: 6. The CDR3 runs to 16 residues.

The rearrangement joins TRBV9 to TRBJ2-7; D remains unclear. The CDR3 runs to 11 residues. Germline CDR1 and CDR2: SGDLS and YYNGEE. V shed 7 bases and J shed 3 bases, with 8 bases lying between them. CDR3 loop: CASGDFYEQYF. The DNA of the CDR3 is TGTGCCAGCGGGGATTTCTACGAGCAGTACTTC. The whole variable domain, filled in from reference TRBV9 and TRBJ2-7, reads DSGVTQTPKHLITATGQRVTLRCSPRSGDLSVYWYQQSLDQGLQFLIQYYNGEERAKGNILERFSAQQFPDLHSELNLSSLELGDSALYFCASGDFYEQYFGPGTRLTVT.

This clone was observed a single time. The chain uses TRBV6-5 and TRBJ1-2, with D perhaps matching TRBD1 (5 bases). V gave up 11 bases and J gave up 8 bases, with 12 bases separating them. The germline V gene has CDR1 MNHEY and CDR2 SVGAGI. CDR3 length: 10 residues. The CDR3 region has the DNA TGTGCCGTTGAGGGGTACGGCTACACCTTC. Translated: CAVEGYGYTF.

CDR3 sequence: CSVMGGRADTQYF. CDR3 coding DNA: TGCAGCGTTATGGGGGGGCGCGCAGATACGCAGTATTTT. The chain recombines TRBV29-1 with TRBJ2-3, with a possible D match to TRBD2 (7 bases). CDR1 and CDR2 (germline): SQVTM, ANQGSEA. V was clipped by 5 bases and J by 4 bases, with 13 bases between them. The CDR3 is 13 amino acids.

The chain joins TRBV7-9 to TRBJ2-7; D call uncertain. Trimming removed 3 bases at V and 6 bases at J, with 12 bases between. From germline, CDR1 is SEHNR and CDR2 FQNEAQ (reference sequence). The CDR3 length is 13 residues. The CDR3 nucleotides are TGTGCCAGCAGCTTCCCATCTCCGAGCGAGCAGTACTTC. As protein: CASSFPSPSEQYF.

The V and J genes are TRBV30 and TRBJ2-7; TRBD1 matches 9 bases. CDR3 size: 16 residues. Germline lookup yields CDR1 GTSNPN and CDR2 SVGIG (reference sequence). Germline trimming cut 1 base from V and 5 bases from J; bases unmatched to any gene: 12. The CDR3 sequence is CAWSEKRGTGWNEQYF. CDR3 DNA: TGTGCCTGGAGTGAGAAAAGAGGGACAGGGTGGAACGAGCAGTACTTC.

V usage is TRBV7-9 and J usage is TRBJ1-1; perhaps TRBD1 as D (5 bases). The CDR3 extends over 13 amino acids. Germline V gene data show CDR1 as SEHNR and CDR2 as FQNEAQ (reference sequence). V gave up 6 bases and J gave up 1 base, with 9 bases separating them. Written as DNA, the CDR3 is TGTGCCAGCAGACCCACAGGGAACACTGAAGCTTTCTTT. Its protein product is CASRPTGNTEAFF. Combining the CDR3 with reference TRBV7-9 and TRBJ1-1 gives the whole variable domain DTGVSQNPRHKITKRGQNVTFRCDPISEHNRLYWYRQTLGQGPEFLTYFQNEAQLEKSRLLSDRFSAERPKGSFSTLEIQRTEQGDSAMYLCASRPTGNTEAFFGQGTRLTVV.

The rearrangement uses TRBV27 and TRBJ2-7; TRBD2 might be the D (6 bases). CDR3 size: 13 residues. Trimming left V 3 bases short and J 3 bases short, with 9 bases between. Germline CDR1 and CDR2: MNHEY and SMNVEV (reference sequence). The DNA of the CDR3 is TGTGCCAGCAGTTTCAGACTAGACTACGAGCAGTACTTC. Protein product: CASSFRLDYEQYF.

This clone was observed a single time. J is TRBJ2-1 and V is TRBV7-9; D possibly matches TRBD1 or TRBD2 (6 bases each). The CDR3 covers 16 residues. Trimming cost V 7 bases and J 4 bases, with 20 bases left between them. Germline V gene data show CDR1 as SEHNR and CDR2 as FQNEAQ (reference sequence). The CDR3 DNA is TGTGCCAGCACCCCGGAGTGGGGGGCAGAGTACAATGAGCAGTTCTTC. Encoded protein: CASTPEWGAEYNEQFF.

In this sample, this clone turned up once. V and J are TRBV6-1 and TRBJ2-7, with D uncertain. V was pared by 4 bases and J by 5 bases, with 15 bases between. The V gene's germline CDR1 is MNHNS and CDR2 SASEGT. The CDR3 extends over 14 amino acids. The CDR3, as DNA: TGTGCCAGCAGTGGTGTTAGTACTTCCAACGAGCAGTACTTC. This translates into CASSGVSTSNEQYF.